Each of the 11 T cell receptor beta chains below was sequenced from the same sample in a study of blood T cells in healthy people across ages. Together with a sample-barcoded 5' primer, a J-beta primer mix was included in a second PCR lasting about 7 to 11 cycles. TCRdb ran MiXCR on the 5' RACE reads and lists one entry per CDR3 protein. The repertoire includes about 1.6 million distinct CDR3 sequences, 30% to 40% of them detected once, and roughly 12% sits in the top ten. Material for sequencing was blood. These TCRs come from a woman in her thirties in good health.

This clonotype has just a few counts. The chain has TRBV30 and TRBJ1-4; 11 nucleotides align to TRBD1. The length of the CDR3 is 17 residues. Looked up from germline, CDR1 is GTSNPN and CDR2 is SVGIG (reference sequence). After removal of 0 bases from V and 4 bases from J, the junction contained 7 bases not matched to a gene. CDR3 amino acids: CAWSVRGTGGFNEKLFF. CDR3 sequence (DNA): TGTGCCTGGAGTGTGCGGGGGACAGGGGGTTTTAATGAAAAACTGTTTTTT.

A few counts support this clonotype. This chain links TRBV20-1 with TRBJ2-1; 7 bases match TRBD2. Looked up from germline, CDR1 is DFQATT and CDR2 is SNEGSKA (reference sequence). V lost 2 bases and J lost 0; bases outside the gene matches: 7. The CDR3 has 16 residues. In DNA, the CDR3 is TGCAGTGCTAGACGGACGGGGGGTCGCTCCTACAATGAGCAGTTCTTC. It yields the protein CSARRTGGRSYNEQFF.

V gene TRBV20-1 combines with J gene TRBJ2-1; TRBD2 matches 10 bases. CDR1 is DFQATT and CDR2 is SNEGSKA in the germline V gene (reference sequence). CDR3 length: 10 amino acids. In DNA form, the CDR3 reads TGCAGGAGCGGGGGGGATGAGCAGTTCTTC. It is translated as CRSGGDEQFF.

J is TRBJ2-3 and V is TRBV20-1; D unclear. Looked up from germline, CDR1 is DFQATT and CDR2 is SNEGSKA (reference sequence). V was trimmed by 3 bases and J by 4 bases, leaving 11 bases between them. This CDR3 has 13 amino acids. The CDR3 spells CSARGDQPDTQYF. The CDR3 nucleotides read TGCAGTGCTAGGGGCGACCAGCCAGATACGCAGTATTTT.

This rearrangement joins TRBV29-1 to TRBJ2-5; D is possibly TRBD2 (5 bases). CDR1 and CDR2 from the germline V gene are SQVTM and ANQGSEA. The V gene lost 4 bases and the J gene lost 5 bases, with 8 bases spanning the gap. The CDR3 contains 11 residues. The CDR3 DNA reads as TGCAGCGTTGGGAGAGGGGAGACCCAGTACTTC. Translating gives CSVGRGETQYF. The full variable domain, in which reference TRBV29-1 and TRBJ2-5 provide the parts outside the CDR3, is SAVISQKPSRDICQRGTSLTIQCQVDSQVTMMFWYRQQPGQSLTLIATANQGSEATYESGFVIDKFPISRPNLTFSTLTVSNMSPEDSSIYLCSVGRGETQYFGPGTRLLVL.

The chain recombines TRBV20-1 with TRBJ1-2; TRBD1 is a possible D gene (5 bases). The CDR3 sequence is 16 residues long. Germline CDR1 is DFQATT and CDR2 is SNEGSKA (reference sequence). V was trimmed by 1 base and J by 4 bases, leaving 19 bases between them. The chain's CDR3 is CSARAFGGTARYGYTF. The CDR3 coding sequence is TGCAGTGCTAGAGCCTTCGGAGGGACGGCACGCTATGGCTACACCTTC.

This clonotype came up a few times. The chain joins TRBV4-1 to TRBJ1-1, with D possibly being TRBD1 (6 bases). The V gene's germline CDR1 is MGHRA and CDR2 YSYEKL. V lost 1 base to trimming and J lost 1 base, with 10 bases between them. The CDR3 has 15 residues. The CDR3 sequence is CASSQVLDRNTEAFF. The CDR3 coding sequence is TGCGCCAGCAGCCAAGTCCTGGACAGGAACACTGAAGCTTTCTTT.

This clonotype was counted only a few times. The chain is built from TRBV28 and TRBJ2-6, with D perhaps matching TRBD2 (7 bases). The V end was cut by 7 bases, the J end by 3 bases, with 16 bases between. Germline V gives CDR1 MDHEN, CDR2 SYDVKM. The CDR3 is made up of 16 amino acids. CDR3 protein: CASTLGGAFGANVLTF. CDR3 nucleotides: TGTGCCAGCACCCTGGGGGGGGCGTTTGGGGCCAACGTCCTGACTTTC.

The chain has TRBV28 and TRBJ2-7, with 11 bases fitting TRBD1. Germline CDR1 and CDR2: MDHEN and SYDVKM. The CDR3 is made up of 17 amino acids. V was pared by 4 bases and J by 1 base, with 9 bases of the junction left unmatched. The CDR3 loop reads CASSSGTGGMRSYEQYF. In DNA, the CDR3 is TGTGCCAGCAGTTCCGGGACAGGGGGGATGAGGTCCTACGAGCAGTACTTC.

This clonotype was seen more than once but under ten times. V and J are TRBV11-1 and TRBJ2-5; no clear D. The CDR3 has 15 residues. Germline assignment: CDR1 SGHAT and CDR2 FQDESV (reference sequence). Trimming took off 5 bases at V and 5 bases at J, with 18 bases between the two ends. As DNA, the CDR3 is TGTGCCAGCAGCCCTTCTTATGCAGAAAAGGAGACCCAGTACTTC. This gives the protein CASSPSYAEKETQYF.

This clonotype was counted a few times. J is TRBJ2-7 and V is TRBV20-1; D call uncertain. Germline-derived CDR1 and CDR2 are DFQATT and SNEGSKA (reference sequence). V was trimmed by 4 bases and J by 0 bases, leaving 13 bases between them. This CDR3 contains 14 residues. CDR3: CSATGIADSYEQYF. CDR3 DNA sequence: TGCAGTGCTACTGGGATAGCTGACTCCTACGAGCAGTACTTC.